These 21 T cell receptor beta chains share one sample of origin, sequenced in a study of blood T cell repertoires in COVID-19. Measured with immunoSEQ multiplex PCR; TCRdb has only the in-frame clones, and not every one. Seen here are some 140,000 clones, 85% to 90% observed once, and the top ten hold 4.3%. Sequencing used peripheral blood. All receptors come from a human donor in a cohort sampled during active COVID-19.

The chain couples TRBV3-1 (or the pseudogene TRBV3-2) to TRBJ2-3; perhaps TRBD2 as D (5 bases). Between the trimmed V and J ends, which lost 3 bases and 0 bases, there was a span of 13 bases. Per the germline V gene, CDR1 is LGHDT and CDR2 is YNNKEL (reference sequence). The CDR3 totals 16 residues. CDR3 sequence: CASSQAGRTSTDTQYF. As DNA, the CDR3 is TGTGCCAGCAGCCAGGCCGGACGGACTAGCACAGATACGCAGTATTTT.

This clone appeared once. The chain is built from TRBV7-6 and TRBJ2-1; weak D call: TRBD2 (6 bases). The CDR3 runs 14 residues. Trimming shortened V by 1 base and J by 4 bases, and 8 bases separated the two germline ends. From germline, CDR1 is SGHVS and CDR2 FNYEAQ. The CDR3 sequence: CASSLGGKYNEQFF. DNA for the CDR3: TGTGCCAGCAGCTTAGGCGGGAAGTACAATGAGCAGTTCTTC.

The V gene is TRBV5-1, the J gene TRBJ2-5; 12 bases match TRBD1. V shed 1 base and J 4 bases; nucleotides not matched to a gene: 8. CDR1 and CDR2 from the germline V gene are SGHRS and YFSETQ. The CDR3 is 17 amino acids. CDR3 sequence (DNA): TGCGCCAGCAGCTTGCGGGACAGGGGGCGATTAAGAGAGACCCAGTACTTC. It specifies CASSLRDRGRLRETQYF.

This chain uses TRBV5-5 with TRBJ1-2; D may be TRBD1 (5 bases). CDR1 and CDR2 from the germline V gene are SGHKS and YYEKEE (reference sequence). The CDR3 sequence is 13 residues long. V was pared by 0 bases and J by 8 bases, with 11 bases between. The CDR3 loop reads CASSLGQGWGYTF. CDR3 bases: TGTGCCAGCAGCTTGGGTCAGGGTTGGGGCTACACCTTC.

The chain couples TRBV10-3 to TRBJ2-3; 7 bases are a match to TRBD1. Germline CDR1 and CDR2: ENHRY and SYGVKD. V dropped 7 bases and J dropped 2; count of bases not matched to a gene: 6. The CDR3 runs 14 residues. The CDR3 reads CAINSGQPTDTQYF. CDR3 nucleotide sequence: TGTGCCATCAACTCGGGACAGCCCACAGATACGCAGTATTTT.

The J gene is TRBJ1-5, the V gene TRBV19; D is perhaps TRBD1 (5 bases). The CDR3 loop spans 17 amino acids. V lost 3 bases and J 4 bases, leaving 19 bases between the germline ends. Per germline, CDR1 LNHDA and CDR2 SQIVND (reference sequence). The chain's CDR3 is CASSIRKLRDGNQPQHF. CDR3 in DNA: TGTGCCAGTAGTATTAGGAAACTCAGGGATGGGAATCAGCCCCAGCATTTT.

The chain couples TRBV7-6 to TRBJ1-4; D unclear. The length of the CDR3 is 15 residues. Germline V CDR1 and CDR2: SGHVS, FNYEAQ. V was pared by 5 bases and J by 8 bases, with 18 bases between. CDR3 coding DNA: TGTGCCAGCAGCCCTTCTCAATACCCGAGGGAAAAACTGTTTTTT. It yields the protein CASSPSQYPREKLFF. Together with reference TRBV7-6 and TRBJ1-4, the CDR3 gives the full variable domain: GAGVSQSPRYKVTKRGQDVALRCDPISGHVSLYWYRQALGQGPEFLTYFNYEAQQDKSGLPNDRFSAERPEGSISTLTIQRTEQRDSAMYRCASSPSQYPREKLFFGSGTQLSVL.

The chain recombines TRBV5-1 with TRBJ2-3; the D gene is possibly TRBD1 (6 bases). The CDR3 is 17 residues long. V lost 4 bases and J 1 base, leaving 19 bases between the germline ends. CDR1 is SGHRS and CDR2 is YFSETQ in the germline V gene. The CDR3 here is CASSHSNGAGGTDTQYF. The CDR3 DNA is TGCGCCAGCAGCCATTCGAATGGGGCAGGGGGCACAGATACGCAGTATTTT.

CDR3 region: CASIPDSGNYGYTF. In DNA, the CDR3 is TGTGCCAGCATCCCCGACTCCGGGAACTATGGCTACACCTTC. The rearrangement joins TRBV7-2 to TRBJ1-2; D not certain. Per the germline V gene, CDR1 is SGHTA and CDR2 is FQGNSA. Trimming took 7 bases from V and 2 from J, leaving 14 bases between them. The CDR3 is made up of 14 amino acids. Supplemented by reference TRBV7-2 and TRBJ1-2, the full variable domain reads GAGVSQSPSNKVTEKGKDVELRCDPISGHTALYWYRQSLGQGLEFLIYFQGNSAPDKSGLPSDRFSAERTGGSVSTLTIQRTQQEDSAVYLCASIPDSGNYGYTFGSGTRLTVV.

This sequence joins TRBV10-2 and TRBJ1-6, with 8 bases aligning to TRBD1. Germline-derived CDR1 and CDR2 are WSHSY and SAAADI. The V and J ends lost 2 bases and 10 bases, in that order; junction bases with no gene match: 4. The CDR3 runs 14 residues. The CDR3 sequence is CASSEGTGGSPLHF. DNA for the CDR3: TGCGCCAGCAGTGAGGGGACAGGAGGGTCACCCCTCCACTTT.

The V and J genes are TRBV19 and TRBJ1-2; D is uncertain. Germline CDR1 reads LNHDA; CDR2 reads SQIVND (reference sequence). V was trimmed by 6 bases and J by 7 bases, leaving 21 bases between them. CDR3 size: 15 residues. CDR3 sequence reads: CASRTHSQARAGYTF. The DNA for the CDR3 is TGTGCCAGTAGAACCCATTCCCAGGCAAGAGCTGGCTACACCTTC.

The table lists this clone with a few counts. The chain has TRBV6-5 and TRBJ2-1; 9 bases agree with TRBD2. Per the germline V gene, CDR1 is MNHEY and CDR2 is SVGAGI. Trimming took 7 bases from V and 16 from J; bases not matched to a gene: 8. The CDR3 length is 11 residues. The CDR3 nucleotides read TGTGCCAGCACGGGTAGCGGGAGCCCCTTCTTC. Translation: CASTGSGSPFF.

The rearrangement joins TRBV9 to TRBJ2-3; 8 nucleotides agree with TRBD2. Germline loops: CDR1 SGDLS, CDR2 YYNGEE. The CDR3 sequence is 15 residues long. After removal of 6 bases from V and 2 bases from J, the junction contained 8 bases not matched to a gene. The CDR3 region has the DNA TGTGCCAGCACTAGAAGCGGGGGTAACACAGATACGCAGTATTTT. This codes for CASTRSGGNTDTQYF.

This sequence joins TRBV30 and TRBJ1-1; perhaps TRBD1 as D (5 bases). V lost 4 bases to trimming and J lost 10 bases, with 13 bases between them. Germline values: CDR1 GTSNPN, CDR2 SVGIG (reference sequence). The CDR3 runs 11 residues. The CDR3 loop is CAWIRGGGAFF. CDR3 DNA sequence: TGTGCCTGGATTCGGGGGGGTGGAGCTTTCTTT.

The chain recombines TRBV5-6 with TRBJ2-2; perhaps TRBD1 as D (5 bases). Per germline, CDR1 SGHDT and CDR2 YYEEEE. Trimming took off 0 bases at V and 1 base at J, with 10 bases between the two ends. The CDR3 spans 16 residues. The CDR3 DNA sequence: TGTGCCAGCAGCTTGGTGCAGGGCAGGAACACCGGGGAGCTGTTTTTT. This gives the protein CASSLVQGRNTGELFF. Filled out from reference TRBV5-6 and TRBJ2-2, the complete variable domain reads DAGVTQSPTHLIKTRGQQVTLRCSPKSGHDTVSWYQQALGQGPQFIFQYYEEEERQRGNFPDRFSGHQFPNYSSELNVNALLLGDSALYLCASSLVQGRNTGELFFGEGSRLTVL.

The chain has TRBV12-3 or TRBV12-4 and TRBJ2-7; 7 nucleotides align to TRBD1. Unmatched junction bases numbered 6, after V lost 5 bases and J lost 5 bases. This CDR3 spans 13 amino acids. CDR3 nucleotide sequence: TGTGCCAGCAGTCTGACAGGGTCGGACGAGCAGTACTTC. Translating it yields CASSLTGSDEQYF.

This clone has more than one count but fewer than ten. CDR3 amino acids: CASSLAREGQGAYEQYF. The CDR3 bases are TGTGCCAGCAGCTTAGCGAGGGAGGGGCAGGGAGCCTACGAGCAGTACTTC. V and J are TRBV7-6 and TRBJ2-7, with 7 nucleotides matching TRBD2. The CDR3 is made up of 17 amino acids. The germline gives CDR1 SGHVS, CDR2 FNYEAQ. The V gene end was trimmed by 0 bases and the J gene end by 2 bases; junction bases not matched to a gene: 10.

In its sample, this clone was seen a few times. The CDR3 DNA follows: TGTGCCAGCAGGGCCCAGAAATATGGCTACACCTTC. Translation gives CASRAQKYGYTF. The V gene is TRBV7-2, the J gene TRBJ1-2; D uncertain. Germline V gives CDR1 SGHTA, CDR2 FQGNSA. V dropped 6 bases and J dropped 5 bases, with 10 bases sitting between them. The CDR3 is 12 residues long. Using reference TRBV7-2 and TRBJ1-2 for the parts outside the CDR3, the full variable domain is GAGVSQSPSNKVTEKGKDVELRCDPISGHTALYWYRQSLGQGLEFLIYFQGNSAPDKSGLPSDRFSAERTGGSVSTLTIQRTQQEDSAVYLCASRAQKYGYTFGSGTRLTVV.

The chain combines TRBV19 with TRBJ2-1; 10 nucleotides line up with TRBD1. From germline, CDR1 is LNHDA and CDR2 SQIVND (reference sequence). The CDR3 contains 16 residues. V gave up 7 bases and J gave up 7 bases; unmatched junction bases: 13. The CDR3 DNA reads as TGTGCCAGTAAGGGGAAGGGTGGGGACAGGGGTAATGAGCAGTTCTTC. This encodes CASKGKGGDRGNEQFF. The variable domain in full, with the rest retrieved from reference TRBV19 and TRBJ2-1, is DGGITQSPKYLFRKEGQNVTLSCEQNLNHDAMYWYRQDPGQGLRLIYYSQIVNDFQKGDIAEGYSVSREKKESFPLTVTSAQKNPTAFYLCASKGKGGDRGNEQFFGPGTRLTVL.

This clone was counted a few times. The chain links TRBV9 to TRBJ2-1, with a tentative D call TRBD1 (6 bases). V lost 0 bases to trimming and J lost 7 bases, with 14 bases between them. CDR1 and CDR2 (germline): SGDLS, YYNGEE. There are 15 residues in the CDR3. CDR3 bases: TGTGCCAGCAGCGTAGACCCCAACAGGGTAAATGAGCAGTTCTTC. Translating it yields CASSVDPNRVNEQFF.

The chain links TRBV6-1 to TRBJ2-1; D is ambiguous. This CDR3 has 15 amino acids. Trimming left V 1 base short and J 8 bases short, with 15 bases between. Per germline, CDR1 MNHNS and CDR2 SASEGT. CDR3 in DNA: TGTGCCAGCAGTGAAGGGCAGGCAGGTTTCGATGAGCAGTTCTTC. Encoded protein: CASSEGQAGFDEQFF.